This T cell receptor (beta chain) was identified in a study of blood T cells in healthy people across ages. Using a J-beta primer mix together with a sample-barcoded 5' primer, a second PCR was run for roughly 6 to 12 cycles. One entry per CDR3 protein results from TCRdb running MiXCR on the 5' RACE reads. Of roughly 800,000 distinct CDR3 sequences in the sample, nearly 60% were seen once. Germline CDR1 MDHEN, CDR2 SYDVKM. Trimming took off 3 bases at V and 9 bases at J, with 15 bases between the two ends. CDR3 length: 14 residues. Peripheral blood samples of roughly 9.9 milliliters were drawn from each donor. This clonotype appeared a single time.

The sequence derives from a man under 40 in good health. V is TRBV28 and J is TRBJ2-1; D might be TRBD2 (6 bases). The source material was blood. CDR3 residues: CASSLGLPIGEQFF. The CDR3 bases are TGTGCCAGCAGTTTGGGACTCCCAATCGGTGAGCAGTTCTTC. Full variable domain (outside the CDR3, taken from reference TRBV28 and TRBJ2-1): DVKVTQSSRYLVKRTGEKVFLECVQDMDHENMFWYRQDPGLGLRLIYFSYDVKMKEKGDIPEGYSVSREKKERFSLILESASTNQTSMYLCASSLGLPIGEQFFGPGTRLTVL.